A selection of T cell receptor beta chains follows, all from one sample in a study of T cell responses to AZD1222 COVID-19 vaccine. This table comes from immunoSEQ multiplex PCR, and its TCRdb copy is limited to in-frame clones, with some not included. Here the sample spans 110,000 or so clones, roughly nine tenths being singletons. This sample comprised peripheral blood, obtained 28 days after the second AZD1222 dose. Every receptor here comes from an adult who received the AZD1222 COVID-19 vaccine. Both conserved end residues are trimmed from each CDR3. Each record gives: J gene, V gene, CDR3 protein.

TRBJ2-2,TRBV11-2,ASSRFQTGELF
TRBJ1-1,TRBV19,ASSRQGPNTEAF
TRBJ2-1,TRBV19,ASRGTSWVEREQF
TRBJ1-2,TRBV10-2,ASSESDSYGYT
TRBJ2-1,TRBV5-1,ASSSPGTGEVKQF
TRBJ2-1,TRBV28,ASGSRTVYNEQF
TRBJ2-7,TRBV7-2,ASSLTAYEQY
TRBJ2-7,TRBV27,ASSFKWGPYEQY
TRBJ2-4,TRBV19,ATSLGGLAKNIQY
TRBJ1-4,TRBV4-2,ASSQVQGEEKLF
TRBJ2-7,TRBV30,AWGLMAGSYEQY
TRBJ2-1,TRBV11-2,ASSLGLAYNEQF
TRBJ1-2,TRBV7-9,ASSPSRDSGRGYGYT
TRBJ1-5,TRBV27,ASSLYWEGNQPQH
TRBJ2-7,TRBV24-1,ATSDYRGYEQY
TRBJ1-3,TRBV5-6,ASSLGGLQYSGNTIY
TRBJ2-1,TRBV24-1,ATQGLGYGEQF
TRBJ2-7,TRBV2,ASSERQALNYEQY
TRBJ1-6,TRBV5-1,ASSLSGTANSPLH
TRBJ2-7,TRBV28,ASSLSLAYSYEQY
TRBJ2-2,TRBV27,ASSFQGALITGELF
TRBJ1-2,TRBV20-1,SAHRSYGYT
TRBJ2-1,TRBV7-3,ASSLGSYNEQF
TRBJ1-2,TRBV6-5,ASSPGAYYGYT
TRBJ1-3,TRBV28,ASSLVQLSGNTIY
TRBJ2-7,TRBV6-5,ASSRSAGAYEQY
TRBJ1-5,TRBV6-1,ASSDIRGDQPQH
TRBJ1-1,TRBV6-5,ASSYRGPYYEAF
TRBJ2-7,TRBV19,ASSIGTGREQY
TRBJ2-7,TRBV6-6,ASMGTSGEQY
TRBJ2-3,TRBV30,AWSVSDTQY
TRBJ2-1,TRBV7-9,ASSFHRAPGLAVYNEQF
TRBJ2-7,TRBV6-5,ASSTGGSGTYEQY
TRBJ2-5,TRBV5-1,ASSLASWERGTQY
TRBJ2-7,TRBV4-1,ASSQVGRNEQY
TRBJ2-1,TRBV7-2,ASSPGLAGGTEQF
TRBJ2-7,TRBV6-6,ASSRGQGAHEQY
TRBJ1-5,TRBV10-2,ASSGGSYQPQH
TRBJ2-1,TRBV10-2,ASRAGSYNEQF
TRBJ1-2,TRBV4-1,ASSQDRSFYGYT
TRBJ2-5,TRBV2,ASREGTLKETQY
TRBJ2-4,TRBV4-1,ASSQLSLAKNIQY
TRBJ1-2,TRBV29-1,SVASPAGYGYT
TRBJ1-1,TRBV2,ASSEGKASSTEAF
TRBJ2-3,TRBV6-2/TRBV6-3,ASSWTSGIGDTQY
TRBJ2-2,TRBV29-1,SVERPGNGDGELF
TRBJ2-7,TRBV5-1,ASSLAVGQGAYEQY
TRBJ1-5,TRBV30,AWTQGASQPQH
TRBJ2-1,TRBV5-1,ASSSEAGSSYNEQF
TRBJ1-5,TRBV19,ASSMVGVGQPQH
TRBJ2-5,TRBV7-2,ASSLEGRVAYQETQY
TRBJ1-2,TRBV24-1,ATSDSDAGVYGYT
TRBJ1-1,TRBV29-1,SVAPGHLNTEAF
TRBJ1-6,TRBV6-5,ASSYSFQYNSPLH
TRBJ1-2,TRBV3-1/TRBV3-2,ASSQVGRGRYGYT
TRBJ2-1,TRBV27,ASSLFPSGRSYNEQF
TRBJ2-3,TRBV30,AWSRESGTDTQY
TRBJ2-7,TRBV13,ASSRVREQY